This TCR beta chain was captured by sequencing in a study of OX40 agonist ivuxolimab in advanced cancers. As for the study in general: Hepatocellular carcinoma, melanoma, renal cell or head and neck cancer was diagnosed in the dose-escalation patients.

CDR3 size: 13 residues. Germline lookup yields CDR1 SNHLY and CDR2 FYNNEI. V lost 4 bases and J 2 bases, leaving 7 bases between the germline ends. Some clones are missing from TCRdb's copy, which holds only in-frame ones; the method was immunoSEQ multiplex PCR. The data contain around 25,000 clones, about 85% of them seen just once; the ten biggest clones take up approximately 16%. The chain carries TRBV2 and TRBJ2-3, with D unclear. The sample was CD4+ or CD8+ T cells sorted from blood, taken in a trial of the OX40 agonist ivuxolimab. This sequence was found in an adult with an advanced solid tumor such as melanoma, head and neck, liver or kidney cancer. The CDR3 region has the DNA TGTGCCAGCAGTGCAGAGAACACAGATACGCAGTATTTT. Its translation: CASSAENTDTQYF. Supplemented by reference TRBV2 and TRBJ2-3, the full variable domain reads EPEVTQTPSHQVTQMGQEVILRCVPISNHLYFYWYRQILGQKVEFLVSFYNNEISEKSEIFDDQFSVERPDGSNFTLKIRSTKLEDSAMYFCASSAENTDTQYFGPGTRLTVL.